The sequence of this T cell receptor beta chain was determined in a study of early T cells in non-severe SARS-CoV-2 infection. Study context: The input, bulk RNA from unsorted whole blood, was sequenced, and chains were unpaired. Points from the study as a whole: VDJdb-based matching was biased toward anti-spike CD8 responses and missed private and CD4 specificities.

Trimming left V 0 bases short and J 0 bases short, with 6 bases between. Germline V gene data show CDR1 as SGHRS and CDR2 as YFSETQ. This CDR3 is 15 amino acids long. Molecules of cDNA were individually given unique molecular identifiers that were attached to them. TCRdb called the 5' RACE reads again in MiXCR, with one record for every CDR3 protein. This table has 90,000 to 130,000 distinct CDR3 sequences, roughly 13% appearing once. This clonotype appeared many times. Its specificity is unknown. V gene TRBV5-1 combines with J gene TRBJ2-2; D is unresolved. The sequence derives from an adult who was a healthcare worker with PCR-confirmed SARS-CoV-2 infection or an uninfected control (not recorded which). Sample: whole blood, taken at baseline. The CDR3 is CASSLAASNTGELFF. The CDR3 nucleotides are TGCGCCAGCAGCTTGGCAGCCTCGAACACCGGGGAGCTGTTTTTT.